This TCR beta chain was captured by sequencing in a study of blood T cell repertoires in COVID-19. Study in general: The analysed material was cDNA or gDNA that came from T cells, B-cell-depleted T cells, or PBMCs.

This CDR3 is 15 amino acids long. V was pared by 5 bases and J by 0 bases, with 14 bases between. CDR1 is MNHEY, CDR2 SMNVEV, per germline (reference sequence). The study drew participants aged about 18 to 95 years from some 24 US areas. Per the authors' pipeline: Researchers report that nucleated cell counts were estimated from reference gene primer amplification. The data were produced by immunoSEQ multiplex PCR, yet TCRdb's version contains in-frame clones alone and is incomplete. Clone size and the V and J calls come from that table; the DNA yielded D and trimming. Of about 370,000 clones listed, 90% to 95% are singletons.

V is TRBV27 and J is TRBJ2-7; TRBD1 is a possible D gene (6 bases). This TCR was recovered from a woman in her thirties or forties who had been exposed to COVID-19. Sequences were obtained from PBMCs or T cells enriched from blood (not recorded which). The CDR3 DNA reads TGTGCCAGCAGTCCCCTGGACAGTTTCTCCTACGAGCAGTACTTC. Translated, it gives CASSPLDSFSYEQYF.